This TCR beta chain was recovered during a study of blood T cell repertoires in COVID-19 (dated by TCRdb to 2019 to 2021). About the full investigation: Collaborator samples came from the United States, Italy and Spain and covered acute and convalescent phases of COVID-19. The prospective study material was composed of cDNA or gDNA derived from T cells, B-cell-depleted T cells, or PBMCs. Subjects who had been exposed to COVID-19, were actively infected with it, or had recovered from it provided the deeply sampled blood TCRbeta repertoires that made up the dataset. A freely available public database, intended as a resource for researchers studying the immune response to SARS-CoV-2, is where the repertoires were released. The samples were drawn from the first 160 participants of the ongoing ImmuneRACE study and from 1,254 subjects provided by 6 global collaborators. Nearly every sample came with metadata listing a de-identified subject ID, COVID-19 status, age in years and sex. Where HLA class I and class II types were available, the types were taken from metadata supplied by the sample provider, not from assay-based typing. Study-wide findings and limitations: How much clinical and demographic metadata was included differed by source and by participant, and the metadata was provided uncurated.

The junction shows trimming of 7 bases on V and 2 bases on J, plus 21 bases between the germline ends. Looking up the germline V gene yields CDR1 MDHEN and CDR2 SYDVKM. The CDR3 runs 16 amino acids, cysteine and phenylalanine included. The retained sequence is limited to the CDR3, 48 bases, with the frame set at the first base. This clone was recorded only once. The target of this receptor is not known. Base qualities were left out, and no much larger clone turns up one base away. TCRbeta CDR3 regions were amplified from genomic DNA using the immunoSEQ Assay, a bias-controlled multiplex PCR. In the paper's pipeline: The number of nucleated cells in each sample was estimated from the amplification of reference gene primers within the assay. Sequence reads were collapsed and filtered to measure the absolute abundance of every unique TCRbeta CDR3 rearrangement. For each sample, productive Simpson clonality was calculated by taking the square root of Simpson's diversity index across productive rearrangements. Not all clones reach the TCRdb copy of this immuneACCESS table, which keeps in-frame sequences only. Checked studies attribute under half of the gap to unresolved V genes and leave the rest unexplained. That table supplies the V and J calls and clone size; D and trimming were determined from the DNA. This sample holds 100,000 or so clones; less than 85% were observed only once. Around 2% of the sample is held by the ten biggest clonotypes.

The collaborating institutions used their own protocols to collect whole blood in K2EDTA tubes. For TCRbeta analysis, collaborators shipped samples in one of three forms: frozen whole blood, isolated PBMCs, or DNA extracted from either of those sample types. This receptor chain uses TRBV28 and TRBJ2-7; confidence is insufficient to name the D gene. This sequence originates from a woman between 65 and 79 years old with active or convalescent COVID-19. The sequenced sample was peripheral blood. The DNA sequence is TGTGCCAGCATCACCCAACCGGGTCCCGGAGCCTACGAGCAGTACTTC. This yields the protein CASITQPGPGAYEQYF.